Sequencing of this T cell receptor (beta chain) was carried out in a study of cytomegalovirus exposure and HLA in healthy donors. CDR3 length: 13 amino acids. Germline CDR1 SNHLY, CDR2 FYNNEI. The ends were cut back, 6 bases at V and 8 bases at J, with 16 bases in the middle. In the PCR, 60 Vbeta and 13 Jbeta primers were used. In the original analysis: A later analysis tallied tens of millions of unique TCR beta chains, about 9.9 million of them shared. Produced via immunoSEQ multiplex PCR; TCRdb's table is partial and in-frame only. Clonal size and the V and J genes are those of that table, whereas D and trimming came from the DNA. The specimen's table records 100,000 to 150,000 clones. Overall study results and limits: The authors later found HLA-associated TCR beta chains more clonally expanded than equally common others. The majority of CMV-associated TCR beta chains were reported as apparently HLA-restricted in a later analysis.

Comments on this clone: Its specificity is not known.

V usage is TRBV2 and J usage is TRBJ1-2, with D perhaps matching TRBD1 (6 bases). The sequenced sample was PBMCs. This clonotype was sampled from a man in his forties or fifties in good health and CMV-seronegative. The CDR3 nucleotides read TGTGCCAGCAGGCGAAGGGGGGGGGACGGCTACACCTTC. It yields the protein CASRRRGGDGYTF.